The text below deals with one T cell receptor beta chain. Antigen specificity is unknown. This sample was taken from a study of OX40 agonist ivuxolimab in advanced cancers. About the study: Earlier treatment with anti-PD-1, anti-PD-L1 or anti-CTLA-4 was permitted, and roughly 40% had received some.

Using immunoSEQ multiplex PCR, the repertoire was profiled, and TCRdb retains in-frame clones only, with some absent. This table holds 70,000 to 80,000 clones, about 94% found once. Per germline, CDR1 MNHEY and CDR2 SMNVEV (reference sequence). This CDR3 is built from 17 residues. V gave up 5 bases and J gave up 0 bases; unmatched junction bases: 7. Study-wide results and caveats: CD4+ and CD8+ T cells in blood underwent clonal expansion by week 6 at 0.1 to 3.0 mg/kg.

The clonotype comes from an adult with an advanced solid tumor such as melanoma, head and neck, liver or kidney cancer. Sequenced material: CD4+ or CD8+ T cells sorted from blood, taken in a trial of the OX40 agonist ivuxolimab. This chain uses TRBV27 with TRBJ2-2, with TRBD1 identical over 9 bases. The CDR3 loop reads CASSTWDRAPNTGELFF. The DNA of the CDR3 is TGTGCCAGCAGTACGTGGGACAGGGCGCCGAACACCGGGGAGCTGTTTTTT.